A selection of T cell receptor beta chains follows, all from one sample in a study of cytomegalovirus exposure and HLA in healthy donors. The repertoire was sequenced with immunoSEQ multiplex PCR; TCRdb's copy has only in-frame clones and lacks some. The sample shows over 100,000 clones, approximately 82% of them seen only once. The sequencing input was PBMCs. These receptors were obtained from a female donor in good health and CMV-seronegative. CDR3s include the opening cysteine and the closing phenylalanine or tryptophan. Where a row states a size, it is once, few, many or the class of an expanded clone; other rows omit it.

>NA|TRBJ1-1|TRBV5-1|15
CASSFTTGSNTEAFF
>NA|TRBJ2-3|TRBV7-2|16
CASSLGGLAGTDTQYF
>NA|TRBJ2-3|TRBV15|15
CATSRTSGSTDTQYF
>NA|TRBJ2-7|TRBV4-3|18
CASSQDLPGGQGNYEQYF
>NA|TRBJ2-7|TRBV10-1|14
CASSESLPGDEQYF
>NA|TRBJ1-6|TRBV5-1|14
CASSPGQGNSPLHF
>few|TRBJ1-5|TRBV6-6|16
CASSPLRGLSDQPQHF
>NA|TRBJ2-1|TRBV7-3|19
CASSPGLAGGPTLYNEQFF
>once|TRBJ2-4|TRBV28|15
CASSPRLGSRDIQYF
>few|TRBJ1-1|TRBV4-3|18
CASSQDDFGGSGNTEAFF
>NA|TRBJ1-5|TRBV27|15
CASSLMTGINQPQHF
>NA|TRBJ2-1|TRBV7-2|15
CASSLIAAKYNEQFF
>few|TRBJ2-7|TRBV4-3|14
CASSHGTGPYEQYF
>once|TRBJ2-2|TRBV7-2|16
CASSTTGFANTGELFF
>NA|TRBJ1-5|TRBV19|15
CATSMQGHSNQPQHF
>NA|TRBJ2-3|TRBV15|15
CATSLRTPGTDTQYF
>NA|TRBJ2-7|TRBV6-1|14
CASSESGIRYEQYF
>NA|TRBJ2-5|TRBV10-3|12
CAISETSETQYF
>NA|TRBJ2-7|TRBV5-6|12
CASSRLAYEQYF
>NA|TRBJ2-3|TRBV2|15
CASRGTSGTADTQYF
>NA|TRBJ2-7|TRBV6-5|15
CASSYSFQGIGEQYF
>few|TRBJ1-4|TRBV5-6|14
CASSAGTVNEKLFF
>few|TRBJ1-5|TRBV2|16
CASSVWGGYSNQPQHF
>NA|TRBJ1-2|TRBV5-1|15
CASSPQGQGGYGYTF
>NA|TRBJ2-7|TRBV5-8|13
CASTGQGYYEQYF
>once|TRBJ2-2|TRBV13|18
CASSLYAGREMLSGELFF
>NA|TRBJ2-1|TRBV5-1|16
CASSTRPSGSINEQFF
>NA|TRBJ2-3|TRBV30|15
CAWSRPGLAQGAQYF
>few|TRBJ1-1|TRBV13|12
CASSPLQVGAFF
>few|TRBJ1-2|TRBV30|16
CAWSAAPGTLNYGYTF
>NA|TRBJ1-2|TRBV6-5|15
CASSYTGEANYGYTF
>NA|TRBJ2-3|TRBV19|16
CASSPDSRGLGDTQYF
>NA|TRBJ2-5|TRBV27|16
CASSPGVAGEVKTQYF
>NA|TRBJ2-2|TRBV7-2|17
CASSSAGLAGRNGELFF
>few|TRBJ1-2|TRBV6-5|15
CASSYKGGGSYGYTF
>NA|TRBJ2-1|TRBV7-2|13
CASSSSVGSEQFF
>once|TRBJ1-2|TRBV4-3|13
CASSLDRGGGYTF
>NA|TRBJ2-7|TRBV7-2|14
CASSPRQGGYEQYF
>few|TRBJ2-1|TRBV9|15
CASSVTSGAYNEQFF
>NA|TRBJ2-3|TRBV5-1|15
CASSSGQGGTDTQYF
>NA|TRBJ2-3|TRBV12-5|12
CASGLSADTQYF
>NA|TRBJ2-1|TRBV15|14
CATSRDSGSDEQFF
>NA|TRBJ2-1|TRBV7-3|15
CASSLGASAYNEQFF
>NA|TRBJ2-1|TRBV7-6|16
CASSFGGASGDNEQFF